This T cell receptor (beta chain) was sequenced during a study of T cell clonality in common variable immunodeficiency. The CDR3 has 13 residues. The germline gives CDR1 SNHLY, CDR2 FYNNEI. V was pared by 6 bases and J by 1 base, with 0 bases of the junction left unmatched. The table lists this clone with many counts. Read coverage stops 3 residues before the CDR3 terminus; the germline J gene supplies the remainder. Only in-frame clones appear in the TCRdb table, and some are missing; sequencing was by immunoSEQ multiplex PCR. The profile covers approximately 58,000 clones, none occurring a single time.

The sequence derives from a person aged 18-69 years in good health. The chain combines TRBV2 with TRBJ2-1; 7 nucleotides line up with TRBD1. The sequencing input was peripheral blood mononuclear cells. CDR3 sequence: CASRDRSYNEQFF. The sequenced CDR3 bases are TGTGCCAGCAGGGACAGGTCCTACAATGAG.